This TCR beta chain comes out of a study of blood T cell repertoires in COVID-19. Across the whole study: Acute and convalescent COVID-19 samples came from the United States, Italy and Spain. Nucleic acid was either cDNA or gDNA, and it came from T cells, B-cell-depleted T cells, or PBMCs.

Here immunoSEQ multiplex PCR was the method, and the copy in TCRdb shows in-frame clones only, minus some. The sample has roughly 300,000 clones; about 87% are singletons. CDR1 LNHNV and CDR2 YYDKDF come from the germline V gene (reference sequence). V lost 1 base and J lost 7; bases outside the gene matches: 3. The CDR3 is made up of 16 amino acids. The chain combines TRBV15 with TRBJ1-6; 11 nucleotides align to TRBD1. The sample taken for sequencing was peripheral blood. The source is a woman aged 50 to 60 who had recovered from COVID-19. The CDR3 region is CATSRGTGGPNSPLHF. As DNA, the CDR3 is TGTGCCACCAGCAGAGGGACAGGGGGCCCGAATTCACCCCTCCACTTT.